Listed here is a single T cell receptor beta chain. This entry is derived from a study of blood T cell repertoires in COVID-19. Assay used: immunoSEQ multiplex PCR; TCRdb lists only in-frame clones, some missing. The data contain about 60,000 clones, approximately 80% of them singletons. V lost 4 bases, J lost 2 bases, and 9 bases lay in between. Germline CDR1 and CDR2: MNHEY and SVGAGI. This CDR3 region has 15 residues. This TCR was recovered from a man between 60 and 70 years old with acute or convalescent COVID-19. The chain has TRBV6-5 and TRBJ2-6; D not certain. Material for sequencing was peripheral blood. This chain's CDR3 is CASSWQNTGANVLTF. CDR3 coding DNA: TGTGCCAGCAGTTGGCAGAACACTGGGGCCAACGTCCTGACTTTC.